This TCR beta chain is drawn from a study of beta chain features in type 1 diabetes. Isolated RNA was reverse transcribed in full, so expressed TCRB transcripts were sequenced. The data were produced by immunoSEQ multiplex PCR, yet TCRdb's version contains in-frame clones alone and is incomplete. The data hold 450,000 to 600,000 clones, with 25% to 35% observed a single time. This clone was observed a few times. Germline trimming cut 5 bases from V and 5 bases from J; bases unmatched to any gene: 13. CDR3 length equals 16 residues. The germline gives CDR1 GTSNPN, CDR2 SVGIG (reference sequence). The sequencing sample was made of naive CD4+ T cells from blood. J is TRBJ2-7 and V is TRBV30, with 12 bases lining up with TRBD1. This TCR derives from a man aged 18-30 years in good health. This chain's CDR3 is CAWRLKSGTGGNEQYF. DNA of the CDR3: TGTGCCTGGCGACTAAAGTCCGGGACAGGGGGCAACGAGCAGTACTTC.